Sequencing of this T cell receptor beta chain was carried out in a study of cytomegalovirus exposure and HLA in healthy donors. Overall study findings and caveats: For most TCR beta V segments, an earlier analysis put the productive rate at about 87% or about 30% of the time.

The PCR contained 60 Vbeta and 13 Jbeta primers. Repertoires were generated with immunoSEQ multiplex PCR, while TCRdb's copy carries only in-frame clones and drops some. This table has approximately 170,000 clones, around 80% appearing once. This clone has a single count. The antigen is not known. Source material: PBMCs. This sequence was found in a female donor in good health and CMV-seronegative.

CDR3: CASALIPGSEAFF. The CDR3 DNA is TGCGCCAGCGCCCTCATTCCGGGATCTGAAGCTTTCTTT. This rearrangement joins TRBV5-1 to TRBJ1-1; D gene uncertain. This CDR3 contains 13 residues. Trimming stripped 7 bases from V and 6 bases from J, with 16 bases between. CDR1 is SGHRS, CDR2 YFSETQ, per germline.